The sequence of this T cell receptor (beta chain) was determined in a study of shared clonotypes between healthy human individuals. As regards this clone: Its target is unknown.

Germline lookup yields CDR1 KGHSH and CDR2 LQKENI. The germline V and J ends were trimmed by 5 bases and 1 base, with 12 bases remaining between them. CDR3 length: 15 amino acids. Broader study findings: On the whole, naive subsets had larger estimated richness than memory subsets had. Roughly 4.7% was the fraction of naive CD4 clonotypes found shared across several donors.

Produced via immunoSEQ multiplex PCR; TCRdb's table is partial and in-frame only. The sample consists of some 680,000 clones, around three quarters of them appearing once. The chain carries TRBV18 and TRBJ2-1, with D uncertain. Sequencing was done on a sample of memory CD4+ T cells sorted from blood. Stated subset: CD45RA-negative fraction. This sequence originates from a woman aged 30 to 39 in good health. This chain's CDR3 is CASSSGSGSYNEQFF. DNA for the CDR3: TGTGCCAGCTCATCGGGCTCCGGTTCCTACAATGAGCAGTTCTTC.